The 18 T cell receptor beta chains given below trace back to one sample, sequenced in a study of blood T cell repertoires in COVID-19. Assay used: immunoSEQ multiplex PCR; TCRdb lists only in-frame clones, some missing. The sample shows 140,000 or so clones, roughly 84% of them seen only once. Material: peripheral blood. These TCRs come from a man between 25 and 39 years old with COVID-19, enrolled during active disease.

The chain joins TRBV5-5 to TRBJ1-1, with unresolved D. Germline V gene lookup returns CDR1 SGHKS and CDR2 YYEKEE (reference sequence). V lost 1 base and J lost 7, with 14 bases in between. The CDR3 totals 14 residues. CDR3 DNA sequence: TGTGCCAGCAGCTTGCTTTATCGGGGAAGTGAAGCTTTCTTT. Amino acids: CASSLLYRGSEAFF.

This clone came up a few times. The chain combines TRBV30 with TRBJ1-6; weak D call: TRBD1 (5 bases). V shed 1 base and J shed 6 bases, with 7 bases lying between them. The germline CDR1 and CDR2 sequences are GTSNPN and SVGIG (reference sequence). The CDR3 consists of 13 residues. This CDR3 reads CAWSGQSNSPLHF. The CDR3 DNA reads as TGTGCCTGGAGTGGACAGTCTAATTCACCCCTCCACTTT.

This clone has a handful of counts. The rearrangement uses TRBV3-1 (or the pseudogene TRBV3-2) and TRBJ2-7, with TRBD2 matching over 7 bases. The CDR3 is 16 residues long. Germline V gene sequence: CDR1 LGHDT, CDR2 YNNKEL (reference sequence). V shed 5 bases and J 2 bases; nucleotides not matched to a gene: 12. The chain's CDR3 is CASSSRGGSATYEQYF. Here the CDR3 DNA reads TGTGCCAGCAGCTCCCGTGGCGGGAGTGCCACCTACGAGCAGTACTTC.

CDR3 nucleotide sequence: TGTGCCAGCAGCCAAGACCCAGGGTTCGAAGAGCAGTACTTC. Translated: CASSQDPGFEEQYF. This chain connects TRBV14 to TRBJ2-7, with TRBD1 as a possible D gene (5 bases). The CDR3 consists of 14 residues. V was cut by 0 bases and J by 7 bases, with 13 bases left in between. Germline V CDR1 and CDR2: SGHDN, FVKESK.

The V and J genes are TRBV7-6 and TRBJ2-7; D is ambiguous. Germline loops: CDR1 SGHVS, CDR2 FNYEAQ. The V and J ends lost 3 bases and 5 bases respectively, with 17 bases between them. The CDR3 loop spans 15 amino acids. The CDR3 DNA sequence: TGTGCCAGCAGCTTGTCCCCGGGTGGGTACAACGAGCAGTACTTC. Its translation is CASSLSPGGYNEQYF.

This clone was picked up one time. The chain couples TRBV11-2 to TRBJ2-5, with D possibly matching TRBD2 (5 bases). Per germline, CDR1 SGHAT and CDR2 FQNNGV. There are 16 residues in the CDR3. V was cut by 4 bases and J by 3 bases, with 18 bases left in between. DNA of the CDR3: TGTGCCAGCAGCTCCCGTTCGGAAGGGAGAGAAGAGACCCAGTACTTC. Translated: CASSSRSEGREETQYF. The full variable domain, rest sourced from reference TRBV11-2 and TRBJ2-5, is EAGVAQSPRYKIIEKRQSVAFWCNPISGHATLYWYQQILGQGPKLLIQFQNNGVVDDSQLPKDRFSAERLKGVDSTLKIQPAKLEDSAVYLCASSSRSEGREETQYFGPGTRLLVL.

The chain couples TRBV6-6 to TRBJ2-5; D unresolved. The germline V gene has CDR1 MNHNY and CDR2 SVGAGI (reference sequence). V was cut by 2 bases and J by 5 bases, with 3 bases left in between. The CDR3 consists of 11 residues. For the CDR3, the DNA is TGTGCCAGCAGTTACGAGGAGACCCAGTACTTC. Amino acids: CASSYEETQYF.

This clone was detected a few times. The chain links TRBV19 to TRBJ1-2; 8 nucleotides align to TRBD1. The length of the CDR3 is 14 residues. The germline gives CDR1 LNHDA, CDR2 SQIVND (reference sequence). Trimming took 5 bases from V and 4 from J; bases not matched to a gene: 6. The CDR3 DNA sequence: TGTGCCAGTAGTGGGACAGGACCTCTCTATGGCTACACCTTC. This gives the protein CASSGTGPLYGYTF.

The chain combines TRBV7-8 with TRBJ1-2; 7 bases line up with TRBD1. The CDR3 sequence is 16 residues long. Germline V gene data show CDR1 as SGHVS and CDR2 as FQNEAQ. V lost 0 bases and J lost 0; bases outside the gene matches: 4. The CDR3 DNA reads TGTGCCAGCAGCTTAGCGCACAGGGGAACTAACTATGGCTACACCTTC. As protein: CASSLAHRGTNYGYTF.

This clone was seen more than once but under ten times. The chain joins TRBV3-1 (or the pseudogene TRBV3-2) to TRBJ1-1; no reliable D call. There are 13 residues in the CDR3. CDR1 LGHDT and CDR2 YNNKEL come from the germline V gene (reference sequence). The ends were cut back, 3 bases at V and 4 bases at J, with 9 bases in the middle. CDR3 DNA: TGTGCCAGCAGCCACAATGCGGGCACTGAAGCTTTCTTT. This translates into CASSHNAGTEAFF.

The chain uses TRBV5-1 and TRBJ1-3, with 7 bases identical to TRBD1. Trimming at V came to 3 bases and at J to 2 bases, leaving 2 bases not matched to a gene. The CDR3 has 14 amino acids. The germline CDR1 and CDR2 sequences are SGHRS and YFSETQ. The CDR3 DNA is TGCGCCAGCAGCTCGACAGGGACTGGAAACACCATATATTTT. The encoded protein is CASSSTGTGNTIYF.

The chain couples TRBV2 to TRBJ2-1, with a weak D call TRBD1 (5 bases). V was clipped by 0 bases and J by 6 bases, with 9 bases between them. The V gene's germline CDR1 is SNHLY and CDR2 FYNNEI. There are 14 residues in the CDR3. Here the CDR3 DNA reads TGTGCCAGCAGTGAAGCATGGGGCTTCAATGAGCAGTTCTTC. It codes for CASSEAWGFNEQFF. Full variable domain (remainder filled in from reference TRBV2 and TRBJ2-1): EPEVTQTPSHQVTQMGQEVILRCVPISNHLYFYWYRQILGQKVEFLVSFYNNEISEKSEIFDDQFSVERPDGSNFTLKIRSTKLEDSAMYFCASSEAWGFNEQFFGPGTRLTVL.

This chain connects TRBV5-8 to TRBJ2-7; TRBD2 matches at 11 bases. V dropped 2 bases and J dropped 4; count of bases not matched to a gene: 5. The CDR3 is made up of 15 amino acids. Germline V gives CDR1 SGHTS, CDR2 YDEGEE. CDR3 nucleotide sequence: TGTGCCAGCAGCTTTCGGACTAGCGGGTTTTACGAGCAGTACTTC. Its protein is CASSFRTSGFYEQYF.

The CDR3 bases are TGTGCCAGCAGCTTGGCGCAAATACTTCAAGATACGCAGTATTTT. Residues: CASSLAQILQDTQYF. The V call is TRBV5-5, the J call TRBJ2-3, with D hard to call. The V gene lost 0 bases and the J gene lost 5 bases, with 13 bases spanning the gap. CDR1 is SGHKS and CDR2 is YYEKEE in the germline V gene (reference sequence). This CDR3 is built from 15 residues.

V gene TRBV13 combines with J gene TRBJ2-3, with 10 bases fitting TRBD2. Trimming took 3 bases from V and 5 from J; bases not matched to a gene: 5. There are 15 residues in the CDR3. Per the germline V gene, CDR1 is PRHDT and CDR2 is FYEKMQ (reference sequence). This CDR3 is CASSLSGREGDTQYF. In DNA form, the CDR3 reads TGTGCCAGCAGCTTGAGCGGGAGGGAAGGAGATACGCAGTATTTT.

This clone showed up just a few times. The chain employs TRBV28 and TRBJ2-5; 9 bases are shared with TRBD2. The CDR3 spans 13 residues. With 8 bases clipped from V and 5 bases from J, the junction kept 6 bases outside the gene matches. The germline V gene has CDR1 MDHEN and CDR2 SYDVKM. The CDR3 spells CASRDSGGETQYF. The CDR3 coding sequence is TGTGCCAGCCGGGACAGCGGGGGGGAGACCCAGTACTTC.

The V and J genes are TRBV4-3 and TRBJ1-4; D is possibly TRBD1 (5 bases). The length of the CDR3 is 15 residues. Germline values: CDR1 LGHNA, CDR2 YSLEER. V gave up 4 bases and J gave up 8 bases, with 17 bases separating them. The CDR3 DNA reads TGCGCCAGCAGCCGAGCGACAGTGGGTAAAGAAAAACTGTTTTTT. As protein: CASSRATVGKEKLFF.

The J gene is TRBJ2-1, the V gene TRBV24-1; 8 positions match TRBD2. The CDR3 covers 15 residues. CDR1 and CDR2 from the germline V gene are KGHDR and SFDVKD. Unmatched junction bases numbered 3, after V lost 4 bases and J lost 2 bases. CDR3 residues: CATSDRTSPYNEQFF. CDR3 bases: TGTGCCACCAGTGACAGGACTAGCCCCTACAATGAGCAGTTCTTC.